A selection of T cell receptor beta chains follows, all from one sample in a study of neoadjuvant anti-PD-1 for oral cavity cancer. Using immunoSEQ multiplex PCR, the repertoire was profiled, and TCRdb retains in-frame clones only, with some absent. The repertoire holds more than 6,500 clones, with around 77% as singletons. Sequenced material: PBMCs, taken before nivolumab (anti-PD-1) treatment. The source of these receptors is a person aged 35-79 years with oral cavity squamous cell carcinoma. Both conserved end residues are part of each CDR3. A D gene is named only where the DNA matches it firmly. Some rows mark clone size as missing; the rest say once, few, many or name a class of expanded clone.

v_call	clone_size	j_call	d_call	cdr3_aa	cdr3_nt
TRBV7-3	-	TRBJ2-1	-	CASSKPGPTNEQFF	TGTGCCAGCAGCAAACCGGGACCTACCAATGAGCAGTTCTTC
TRBV28	few	TRBJ1-5	-	CASMVDSNQPQHF	TGTGCCAGCATGGTGGATAGCAATCAGCCCCAGCATTTT
TRBV9	-	TRBJ2-1	-	CASSPSHLYSYNEQFF	TGTGCCAGCAGCCCATCGCATCTTTACTCCTACAATGAGCAGTTCTTC
TRBV5-1	-	TRBJ1-3	-	CASRPLISGNTIYF	TGCGCCAGCAGACCGCTGATCTCTGGAAACACCATATATTTT
TRBV15	-	TRBJ2-3	-	CATSRDPGRAGDTQYF	TGTGCCACCAGCAGAGATCCCGGCAGGGCGGGAGATACGCAGTATTTT
TRBV20-1	-	TRBJ1-1	TRBD1	CSANRGTEAFF	TGCAGTGCTAACAGGGGGACTGAAGCTTTCTTT
TRBV7-3	-	TRBJ2-6	-	CASSPRRDSGANVLTF	TGTGCCAGCAGCCCAAGAAGGGACTCTGGGGCCAACGTCCTGACTTTC
TRBV7-2	-	TRBJ2-1	TRBD2	CASSLPRLAGGINEQFF	TGTGCCAGCAGCTTACCCCGACTAGCGGGGGGTATCAATGAGCAGTTCTTC
TRBV6-5	-	TRBJ1-1	-	CASSYSDLTPQAFF	TGTGCCAGCAGTTACTCGGACTTGACTCCTCAGGCTTTCTTT
TRBV30	-	TRBJ1-4	TRBD1	CAWSRDRVMSLEKLFF	TGTGCCTGGAGTAGGGACAGGGTTATGTCGTTAGAAAAACTGTTTTTT
TRBV15	-	TRBJ2-7	-	CATRLDKPYEQYF	TGTGCCACCAGACTGGACAAGCCCTACGAGCAGTACTTC
TRBV7-8	few	TRBJ2-5	TRBD2	CASSTRTSGRKQETQYF	TGTGCCAGCAGCACTAGGACTAGCGGGAGGAAACAAGAGACCCAGTACTTC
TRBV5-6	-	TRBJ1-4	TRBD1	CASSWDRGEKLFF	TGTGCCAGCAGCTGGGACAGGGGCGAAAAACTGTTTTTT
TRBV11-2	-	TRBJ2-3	-	CASSLGLWGAETDTQYF	TGTGCCAGCAGCTTAGGCCTGTGGGGGGCTGAAACAGATACGCAGTATTTT
TRBV4-3	-	TRBJ2-7	TRBD1	CASSQDIRGQEFYEQYF	TGCGCCAGCAGCCAAGATATTCGGGGACAGGAGTTCTACGAGCAGTACTTC
TRBV4-3	-	TRBJ1-6	-	CASSFRDFREVAYNSPLHF	TGCGCCAGCAGCTTCAGGGATTTCAGGGAAGTAGCTTATAATTCACCCCTCCACTTT
TRBV5-1	once	TRBJ1-4	-	CASSLEGSATNEKLFF	TGCGCCAGCAGCTTGGAGGGCAGCGCAACTAATGAAAAACTGTTTTTT
TRBV27	once	TRBJ1-1	-	CASSLLDTFPTEAFF	TGTGCCAGCAGTCTCCTAGACACCTTTCCTACTGAAGCTTTCTTT